Below are 7 T cell receptor beta chains sequenced from a single sample in a study of T cell responses to AZD1222 COVID-19 vaccine. TCRdb keeps only in-frame clones here, not all; method: immunoSEQ multiplex PCR. Here the sample spans some 130,000 clones, roughly nine tenths being singletons. The sample in question was peripheral blood, obtained on day 0 of AZD1222 vaccination. The receptors here all came from an adult in good health.

The chain has TRBV28 and TRBJ2-1; no clear D. Germline lookup yields CDR1 MDHEN and CDR2 SYDVKM. The CDR3 has 12 amino acids. The V gene lost 1 base and the J gene lost 4 bases, with 2 bases spanning the gap. The CDR3 region is CASSLLYNEQFF. As DNA, the CDR3 is TGTGCCAGCAGTTTATTATACAATGAGCAGTTCTTC.

The CDR3 region has the DNA TGTGCCAGCTCACCACGGGGATCTAGCAATCAGCCCCAGCATTTT. This codes for CASSPRGSSNQPQHF. The chain combines TRBV18 with TRBJ1-5; D call uncertain. Looked up from germline, CDR1 is KGHSH and CDR2 is LQKENI. The CDR3 covers 15 residues. Trimming shortened V by 1 base and J by 0 bases, and 7 bases separated the two germline ends.

The chain joins TRBV10-3 to TRBJ1-4; D is possibly TRBD1 (5 bases). Germline CDR1 ENHRY, CDR2 SYGVKD. Trimming cost V 6 bases and J 3 bases, with 11 bases left between them. This CDR3 region has 14 residues. The CDR3 nucleotides are TGTGCCATCAGCCCGACAGACCCTAATGAAAAACTGTTTTTT. Translated: CAISPTDPNEKLFF.

This clone was picked up one time. The CDR3 loop is CASSLAIGRSTYFATYSPLHF. CDR3 coding DNA: TGTGCCAGCAGCTTAGCGATCGGCCGCAGCACCTACTTCGCCACTTATTCACCCCTCCACTTT. The chain is built from TRBV7-2 and TRBJ1-6; no reliable D call. CDR1 is SGHTA and CDR2 is FQGNSA in the germline V gene. There are 21 residues in the CDR3. Trimming removed 0 bases from V and 8 bases from J, with 29 bases in between.

The CDR3 nucleotides read TGTGCCACCAGTGATCCAGGGCAACTTAACAATGAGCAGTTCTTC. Its translation: CATSDPGQLNNEQFF. The J gene is TRBJ2-1, the V gene TRBV24-1; weak D call: TRBD1 (5 bases). Germline CDR1 KGHDR, CDR2 SFDVKD. V shed 3 bases and J shed 5 bases, with 13 bases lying between them. The CDR3 is made up of 15 amino acids.

The chain recombines TRBV6-1 with TRBJ1-2; the D is unclear. The V gene's germline CDR1 is MNHNS and CDR2 SASEGT. The length of the CDR3 is 13 residues. Trimming removed 2 bases from V and 4 bases from J, with 8 bases in between. The chain's CDR3 is CASSEQVGYGYTF. CDR3 DNA sequence: TGTGCCAGCAGTGAACAGGTCGGCTATGGCTACACCTTC.

The chain employs TRBV5-4 and TRBJ2-7, with D perhaps being TRBD1 or TRBD2 (5 bases each). CDR3 length: 14 amino acids. Trimming took 1 base from V and 11 from J, leaving 19 bases between them. CDR1 and CDR2 from the germline V gene are SGHNT and YYREEE (reference sequence). The CDR3 loop is CASSLIGTDNREYF. DNA of the CDR3: TGTGCCAGCAGCTTGATCGGGACCGATAACCGCGAGTACTTC.